This TCR beta chain was recovered during a study of CD8 T cell repertoires and HIV-1 epitope variants (dated by TCRdb to the early 2020s). With regard to the full study: In separate culture wells, T cells were stimulated with each of twenty-five peptides that represented autologous and known Gag and Nef epitope variants. Control conditions included a CMV, EBV and flu peptide pool, the Ebola AY9 epitope as negative control, and a no-peptide well. The epitopes tested were three Gag epitope families plus Nef HW9 and YT9. T cells were enriched using the EasySep Human T Cell Enrichment Kit and were co-cultured with equal numbers of autologous T cell-negative cells serving as antigen-presenting cells. Cultures were maintained for nine to ten days in IMDM with gentamicin, and half-media changes adding IL-2, IL-7 and IL-15 were performed on days 3 and 7. An aliquot of 1M T cells was saved as an uncultured baseline condition, separate from the 75 to 95 T cell cultures. A total of more than 80 T cell cultures were run, with each culture condition done in triplicate except for one peptide, which was done in duplicate.

Concerning this clone itself: Its specific antigen is unknown. Per-base qualities were not stored, and no clone one base away is much larger.

The germline V gene (reference sequence) yields SEHNR for CDR1 and FQNEAQ for CDR2. The cysteine opens and the phenylalanine closes a CDR3 of 11 amino acids. Just CDR3 DNA is preserved here, 33 bases in frame from base 1. Deletion took 5 bases off V and 6 bases off J, with a span of 5 bases between the germline ends. The EasySep Human CD8+ T Cell Enrichment Kit was used on day 10 to isolate CD8+ T cells from every culture. Results the study describes overall, beyond this receptor: Under 10 antigen-specific TCR beta clonotypes were identified, of which about six appeared to be cross-reactive for autologous or known escape epitope variants. Roughly five clonotypes recognized the Nef KF9 family and one clonotype recognized the HW9 family, while no responses to the TAALDMSHF plasma variant were seen. Only TCR beta chains were identified by the assay, and proliferation to antigen, not T cell function or cytokine profile, was indicated.

The immunoSEQ platform was used to sequence TCR beta CDR3 regions at survey depth. The QIAamp DNA micro kit was used to extract genomic DNA from every cultured and uncultured CD8+ T cell population. The original methods were these. Samples with fewer than 5,000 productive reads were excluded, resulting in the removal of about 6% of the roughly 75 HIV peptide-stimulated cultures. A MANAFEST web app trimmed sequences to CDR3 and removed nonproductive sequences, CDR3s under 5 amino acids, and those not starting C or ending F/W. Clonotypes were classified as antigen-specific only if expansion was observed in at least 2 of 3 replicates versus the no-peptide control at FDR 0.01, only within one epitope family. In addition, a specific clonotype needed a frequency at least fivefold higher than in wells stimulated with peptides from other epitope families. What TCRdb holds here is the immuneACCESS table cut down to in-frame rearrangements. Part of the clones is not present; checked against another copy, under half of the missing clones reflect an unresolved V gene, and the others are unexplained. The DNA was the basis for D and trimming; V, J and clone size are from that table. For this sample the table gives thousands of clones, of which around 67% were detected only once. The ten most abundant clones make up 35% to 45% of the sample.

Sequencing was carried out using cultured CD8+ T cells derived from PBMCs. Recombination connected TRBV7-9 to TRBJ2-1; no D gene is confidently identified. The sequence was collected from a male donor with HIV. The base sequence is TGTGCCAGCAGCGGTCTCAATGAGCAGTTCTTC. The translation is CASSGLNEQFF.